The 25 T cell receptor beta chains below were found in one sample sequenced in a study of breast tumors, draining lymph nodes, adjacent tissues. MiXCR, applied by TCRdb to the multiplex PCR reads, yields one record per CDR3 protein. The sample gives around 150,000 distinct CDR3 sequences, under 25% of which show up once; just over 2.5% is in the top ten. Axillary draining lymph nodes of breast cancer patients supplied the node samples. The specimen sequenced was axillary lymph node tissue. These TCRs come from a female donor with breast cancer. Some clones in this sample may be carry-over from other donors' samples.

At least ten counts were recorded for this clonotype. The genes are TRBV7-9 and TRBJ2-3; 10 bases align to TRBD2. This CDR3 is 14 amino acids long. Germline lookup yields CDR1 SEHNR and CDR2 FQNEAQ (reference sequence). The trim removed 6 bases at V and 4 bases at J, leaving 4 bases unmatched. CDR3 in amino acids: CASRILAGADTQYF. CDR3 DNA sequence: TGTGCCAGCAGAATCCTAGCGGGGGCAGATACGCAGTATTTT.

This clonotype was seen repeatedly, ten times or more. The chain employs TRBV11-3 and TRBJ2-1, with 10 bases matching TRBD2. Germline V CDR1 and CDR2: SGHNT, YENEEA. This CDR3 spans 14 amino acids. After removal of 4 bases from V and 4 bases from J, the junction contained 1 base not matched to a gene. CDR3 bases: TGTGCCAGCAGCTCGGGACTAGCGTACAATGAGCAGTTCTTC. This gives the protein CASSSGLAYNEQFF.

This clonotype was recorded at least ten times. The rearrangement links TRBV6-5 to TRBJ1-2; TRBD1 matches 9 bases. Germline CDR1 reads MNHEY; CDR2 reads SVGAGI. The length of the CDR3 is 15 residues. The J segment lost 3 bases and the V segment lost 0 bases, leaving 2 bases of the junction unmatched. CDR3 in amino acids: CASSYSGQGDYGYTF. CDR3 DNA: TGTGCCAGCAGTTACTCGGGACAGGGTGACTATGGCTACACCTTC.

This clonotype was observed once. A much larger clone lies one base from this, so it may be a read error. In DNA form, the CDR3 reads TGTGCCAGCACCCAGATACCGACTAGCGGGAGGGGAGTTACAGGGGAGCTGTTTTTT. This encodes CASTQIPTSGRGVTGELFF. V usage is TRBV5-5 and J usage is TRBJ2-2; 14 bases are a match to TRBD2. The ends lost 6 bases at V and 8 bases at J; junction bases unmatched: 18. The CDR3 consists of 19 residues. The germline gives CDR1 SGHKS, CDR2 YYEKEE (reference sequence).

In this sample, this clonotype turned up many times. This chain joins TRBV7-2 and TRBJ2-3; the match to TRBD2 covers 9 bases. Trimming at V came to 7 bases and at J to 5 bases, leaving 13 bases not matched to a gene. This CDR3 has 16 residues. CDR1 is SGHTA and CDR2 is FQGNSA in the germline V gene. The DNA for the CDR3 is TGTGCCAGCACCCTAAAGACTAGCGGACCGGGAGATACGCAGTATTTT. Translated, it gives CASTLKTSGPGDTQYF.

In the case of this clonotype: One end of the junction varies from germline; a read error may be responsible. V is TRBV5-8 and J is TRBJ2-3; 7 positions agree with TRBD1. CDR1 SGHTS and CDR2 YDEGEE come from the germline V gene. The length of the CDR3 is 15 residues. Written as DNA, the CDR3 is TGTGCCAGCAGCCACGGACAGGCTGACACAAATACGCAGTATTTT. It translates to CASSHGQADTNTQYF.

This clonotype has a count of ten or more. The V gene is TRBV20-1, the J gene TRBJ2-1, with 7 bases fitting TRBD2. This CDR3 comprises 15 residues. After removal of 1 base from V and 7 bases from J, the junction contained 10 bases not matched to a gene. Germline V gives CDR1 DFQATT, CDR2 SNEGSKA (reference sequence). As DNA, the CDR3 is TGCAGTGCTAGAGGCTCAGCGGGAAGAGAAAATGAGCAGTTCTTC. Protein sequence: CSARGSAGRENEQFF.

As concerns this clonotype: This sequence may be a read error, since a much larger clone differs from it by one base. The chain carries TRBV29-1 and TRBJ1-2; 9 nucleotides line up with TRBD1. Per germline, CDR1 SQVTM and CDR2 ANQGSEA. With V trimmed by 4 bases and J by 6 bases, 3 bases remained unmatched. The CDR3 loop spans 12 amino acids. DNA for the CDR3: TGCAGCGTTGGACAGGGGGGGAATGGCTACACCTTC. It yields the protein CSVGQGGNGYTF.

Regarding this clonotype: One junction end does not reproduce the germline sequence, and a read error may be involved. This CDR3 reads CTSSPPGGTGELFF. DNA of the CDR3: TGTACCAGCTCACCACCGGGCGGCACCGGGGAGCTGTTTTTT. The V call is TRBV18, the J call TRBJ2-2; no definite D call. Germline CDR1 is KGHSH and CDR2 is LQKENI. This CDR3 spans 14 amino acids.

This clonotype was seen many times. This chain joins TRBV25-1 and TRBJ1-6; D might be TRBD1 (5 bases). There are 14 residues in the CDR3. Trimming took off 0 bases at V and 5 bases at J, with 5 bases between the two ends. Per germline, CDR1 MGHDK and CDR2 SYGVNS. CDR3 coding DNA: TGTGCCAGCAGTGAATACAGGGATAATTCACCCCTCCACTTT. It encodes CASSEYRDNSPLHF.

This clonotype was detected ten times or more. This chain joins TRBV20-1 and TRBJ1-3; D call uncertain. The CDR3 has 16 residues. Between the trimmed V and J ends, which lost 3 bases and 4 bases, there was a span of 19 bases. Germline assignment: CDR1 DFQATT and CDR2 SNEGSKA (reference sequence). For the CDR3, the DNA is TGCAGTGCTAGGGCGGCGGCTAATCCTACGGGAAACACCATATATTTT. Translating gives CSARAAANPTGNTIYF.

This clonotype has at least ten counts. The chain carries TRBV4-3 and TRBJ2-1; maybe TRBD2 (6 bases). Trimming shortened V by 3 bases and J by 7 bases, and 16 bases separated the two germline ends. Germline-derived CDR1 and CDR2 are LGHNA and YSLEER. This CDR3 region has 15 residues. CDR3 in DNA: TGCGCCAGCAGCCACCGAGACAGACTAGGAAATGAGCAGTTCTTC. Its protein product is CASSHRDRLGNEQFF.

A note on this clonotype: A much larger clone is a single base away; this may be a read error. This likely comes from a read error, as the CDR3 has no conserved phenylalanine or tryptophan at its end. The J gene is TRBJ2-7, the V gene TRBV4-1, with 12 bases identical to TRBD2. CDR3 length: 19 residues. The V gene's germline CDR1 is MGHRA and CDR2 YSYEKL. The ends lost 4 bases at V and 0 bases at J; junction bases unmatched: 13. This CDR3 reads CASSLNLRTSGTLSYEQYS. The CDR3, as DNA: TGCGCCAGCAGCCTCAATCTTCGGACTAGCGGGACACTCTCCTACGAGCAGTACTCC.

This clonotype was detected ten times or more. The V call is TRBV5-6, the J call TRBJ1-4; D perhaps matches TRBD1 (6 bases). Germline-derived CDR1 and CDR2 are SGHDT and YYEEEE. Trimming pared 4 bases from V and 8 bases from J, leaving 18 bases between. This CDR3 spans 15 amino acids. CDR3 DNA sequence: TGTGCCAGCAGCACGAAACAGGGAAATTGGGAAAAACTGTTTTTT. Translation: CASSTKQGNWEKLFF.

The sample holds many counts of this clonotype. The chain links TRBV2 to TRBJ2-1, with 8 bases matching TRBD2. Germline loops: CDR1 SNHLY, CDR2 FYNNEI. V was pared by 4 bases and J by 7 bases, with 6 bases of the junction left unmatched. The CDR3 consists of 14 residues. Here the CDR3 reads CASSVPGLGNEQFF. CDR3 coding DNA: TGTGCCAGCAGTGTTCCGGGACTAGGGAATGAGCAGTTCTTC.

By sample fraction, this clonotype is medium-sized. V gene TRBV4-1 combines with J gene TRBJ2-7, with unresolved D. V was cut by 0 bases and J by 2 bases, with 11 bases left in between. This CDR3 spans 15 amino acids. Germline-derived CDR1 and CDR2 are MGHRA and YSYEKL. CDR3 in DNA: TGCGCCAGCAGCCAAGAGCCGTCAGGAACCTACGAGCAGTACTTC. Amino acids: CASSQEPSGTYEQYF.

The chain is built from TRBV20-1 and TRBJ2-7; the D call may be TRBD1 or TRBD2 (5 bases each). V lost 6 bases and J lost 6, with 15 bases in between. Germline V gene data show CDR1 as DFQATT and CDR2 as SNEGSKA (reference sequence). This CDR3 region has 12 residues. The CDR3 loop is CSATGATSEQYF. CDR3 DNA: TGCAGTGCAACCGGGGCAACCAGCGAGCAGTACTTC.

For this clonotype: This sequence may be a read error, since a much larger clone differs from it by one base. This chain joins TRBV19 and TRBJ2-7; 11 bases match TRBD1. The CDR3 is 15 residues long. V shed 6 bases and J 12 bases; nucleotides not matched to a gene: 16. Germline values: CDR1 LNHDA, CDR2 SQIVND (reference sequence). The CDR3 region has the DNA TGTGCCAGTAGCCTCGGACAGGGGGCAAGAGAGACCCGGTACTTC. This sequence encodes CASSLGQGARETRYF.

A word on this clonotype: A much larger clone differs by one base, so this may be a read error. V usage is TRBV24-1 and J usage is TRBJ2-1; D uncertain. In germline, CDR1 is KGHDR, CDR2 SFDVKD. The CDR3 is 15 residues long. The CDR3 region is CATSDPRSSHNEQFF. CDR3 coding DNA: TGTGCCACCAGTGACCCGAGGAGCTCCCACAATGAGCAGTTCTTC.

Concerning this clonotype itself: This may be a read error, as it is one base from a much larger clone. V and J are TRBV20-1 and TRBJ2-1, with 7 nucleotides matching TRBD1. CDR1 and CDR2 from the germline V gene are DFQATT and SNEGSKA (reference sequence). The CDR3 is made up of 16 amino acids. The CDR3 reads CGASFPDRVSYNEQFF. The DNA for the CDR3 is TGCGGTGCTAGTTTCCCAGACAGGGTCTCCTACAATGAGCAGTTCTTC.

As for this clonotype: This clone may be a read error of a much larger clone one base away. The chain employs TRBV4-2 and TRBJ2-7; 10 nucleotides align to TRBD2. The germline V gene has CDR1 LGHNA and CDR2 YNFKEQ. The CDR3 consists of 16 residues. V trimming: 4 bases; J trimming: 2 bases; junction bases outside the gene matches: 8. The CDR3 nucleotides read TGTGCCAGCAGCCGAGTACTAGCGGGAAGGACCTACGAGCAGTACTTC. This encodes CASSRVLAGRTYEQYF.

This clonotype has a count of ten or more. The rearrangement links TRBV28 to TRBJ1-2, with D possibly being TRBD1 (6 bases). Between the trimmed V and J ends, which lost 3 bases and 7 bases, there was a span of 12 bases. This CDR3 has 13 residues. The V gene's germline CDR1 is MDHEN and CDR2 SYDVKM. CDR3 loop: CASSFGGAGGYTF. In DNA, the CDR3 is TGTGCCAGCAGTTTCGGGGGGGCGGGTGGCTACACCTTC.

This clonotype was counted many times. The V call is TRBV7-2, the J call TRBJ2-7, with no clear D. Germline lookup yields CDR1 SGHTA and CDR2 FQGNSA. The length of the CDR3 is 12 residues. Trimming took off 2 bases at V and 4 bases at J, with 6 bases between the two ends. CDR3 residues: CASSLIIYEQYF. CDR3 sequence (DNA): TGTGCCAGCAGCTTAATAATTTACGAGCAGTACTTC.

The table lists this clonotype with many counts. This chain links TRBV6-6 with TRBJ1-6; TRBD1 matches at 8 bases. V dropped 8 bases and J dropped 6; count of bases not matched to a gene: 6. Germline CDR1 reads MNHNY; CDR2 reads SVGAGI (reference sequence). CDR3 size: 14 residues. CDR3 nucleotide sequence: TGTGCCAGCCGCGCGACAGGGGTTAATTCACCCCTCCACTTT. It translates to CASRATGVNSPLHF.

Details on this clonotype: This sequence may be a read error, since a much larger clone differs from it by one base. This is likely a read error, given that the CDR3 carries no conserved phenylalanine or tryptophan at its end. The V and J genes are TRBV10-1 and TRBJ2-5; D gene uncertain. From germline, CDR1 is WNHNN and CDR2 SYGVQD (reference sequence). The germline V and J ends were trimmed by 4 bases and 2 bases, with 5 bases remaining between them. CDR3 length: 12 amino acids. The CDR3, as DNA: TGCGCCAGCAGTGCCGGGCAAGAGACCCAGTACCTC. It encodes CASSAGQETQYL.